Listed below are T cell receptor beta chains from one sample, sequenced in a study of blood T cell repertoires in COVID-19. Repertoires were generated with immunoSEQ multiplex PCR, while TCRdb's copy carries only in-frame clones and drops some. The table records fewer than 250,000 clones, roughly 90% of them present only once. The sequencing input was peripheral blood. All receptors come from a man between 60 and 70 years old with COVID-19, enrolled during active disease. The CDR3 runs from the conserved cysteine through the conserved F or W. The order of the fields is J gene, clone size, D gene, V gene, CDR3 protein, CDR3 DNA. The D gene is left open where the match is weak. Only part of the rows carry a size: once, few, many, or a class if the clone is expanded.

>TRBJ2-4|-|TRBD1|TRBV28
CASSSNRGRGNIQYF
TGTGCCAGCAGTTCAAACAGGGGGCGCGGAAACATTCAGTACTTC
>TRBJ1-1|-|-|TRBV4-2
CASSQAMWERRNTEAFF
TGTGCCAGCAGCCAAGCAATGTGGGAGAGGCGGAACACTGAAGCTTTCTTT
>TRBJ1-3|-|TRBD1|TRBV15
CATSRDTLGTENF
TGTGCCACCAGCAGAGATACTCTCGGGACAGAAAATTTT
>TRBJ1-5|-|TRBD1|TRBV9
CASSPRQGGGPQHF
TGTGCCAGCAGCCCGCGACAGGGCGGTGGGCCCCAGCATTTT
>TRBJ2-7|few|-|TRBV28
CASSLSAGYEQYF
TGTGCCAGCAGTTTATCGGCAGGTTACGAGCAGTACTTC
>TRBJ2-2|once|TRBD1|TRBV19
CASGPTGGTGELFF
TGTGCCAGTGGGCCGACAGGGGGTACCGGGGAGCTGTTTTTT
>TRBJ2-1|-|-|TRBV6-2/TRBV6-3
CASSLERARTYNEQFF
TGTGCCAGCAGTTTGGAGCGGGCACGGACCTACAATGAGCAGTTCTTC
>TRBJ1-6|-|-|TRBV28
CASRSTDYNSPLHF
TGTGCCAGCAGATCTACAGATTATAATTCACCCCTCCACTTT
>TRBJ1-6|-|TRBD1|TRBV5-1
CASSLDLGQGHSPLHF
TGCGCCAGCAGCTTGGACTTGGGACAGGGGCATTCACCCCTCCACTTT
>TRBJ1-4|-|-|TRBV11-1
CASSLSGGIGEKLFF
TGTGCCAGCAGCTTAAGCGGGGGGATCGGTGAAAAACTGTTTTTT
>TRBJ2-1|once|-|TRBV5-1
CASSLGSRANKQFF
TGCGCCAGCAGCTTGGGTAGCAGGGCTAATAAGCAGTTCTTC
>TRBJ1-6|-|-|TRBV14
CASSQVTFSSYNSPLHF
TGTGCCAGCAGCCAAGTAACATTCAGCTCCTATAATTCACCCCTCCACTTT
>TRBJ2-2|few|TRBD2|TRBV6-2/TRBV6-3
CASSYSVLAGVRNTGELFF
TGTGCCAGCAGTTACTCGGTACTAGCGGGAGTTAGGAACACCGGGGAGCTGTTTTTT
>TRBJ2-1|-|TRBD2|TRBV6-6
CASSPPFRGGHNEQFF
TGTGCCAGCAGTCCCCCGTTCCGGGGGGGCCACAATGAGCAGTTCTTC
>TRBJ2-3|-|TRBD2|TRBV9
CASSVVGSGSTDTQYF
TGTGCCAGCAGCGTAGTAGGTAGCGGGAGCACAGATACGCAGTATTTT
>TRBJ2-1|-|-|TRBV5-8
CASSLGLAPGNEQFF
TGTGCCAGCAGCTTGGGCCTAGCCCCTGGGAATGAGCAGTTCTTC
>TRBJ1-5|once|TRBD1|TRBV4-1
CASSQGDRGRNQPQHF
TGCGCCAGCAGCCAGGGGGACAGGGGGCGCAATCAGCCCCAGCATTTT
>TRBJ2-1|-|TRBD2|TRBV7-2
CASSLGSGSSYNEQFF
TGTGCCAGCAGCTTAGGTAGCGGGAGCTCCTACAATGAGCAGTTCTTC
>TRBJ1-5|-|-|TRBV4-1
CASSQAGQVGNQPQHF
TGCGCCAGCAGCCAAGCTGGGCAGGTTGGGAATCAGCCCCAGCATTTT
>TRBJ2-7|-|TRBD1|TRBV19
CASSRGTGASEQYF
TGTGCCAGTAGTAGGGGGACAGGGGCGAGCGAGCAGTACTTC
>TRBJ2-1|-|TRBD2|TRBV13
CASSPGLAEIYNEQFF
TGTGCCAGCAGCCCAGGACTAGCGGAGATCTACAATGAGCAGTTCTTC
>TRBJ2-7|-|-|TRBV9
CASSTRQDPQGEQYF
TGTGCCAGCAGCACCCGGCAGGATCCCCAAGGCGAGCAGTACTTC
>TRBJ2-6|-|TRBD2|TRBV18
CASSSRGLAGVPGANVLTF
TGTGCCAGCTCATCGAGGGGCCTAGCGGGAGTGCCTGGGGCCAACGTCCTGACTTTC
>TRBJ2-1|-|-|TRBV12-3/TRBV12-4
CASTTGSNEQFF
TGTGCCAGCACCACAGGGAGCAATGAGCAGTTCTTC
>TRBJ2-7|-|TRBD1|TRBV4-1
CASSRTGVAEQYF
TGCGCCAGCAGCCGGACAGGGGTCGCCGAGCAGTACTTC